Listed below are T cell receptor beta chains from one sample, sequenced in a study of CD8+ T cells in alopecia areata. TCRdb's table, derived via immunoSEQ multiplex PCR, lists solely in-frame clones and lacks some. The sample has 90,000 to 120,000 clones, 55% to 70% seen once. Source material: NKG2D-low CD8+ T cells sorted from blood. The source of these receptors is a human donor with alopecia areata. The CDR3 runs from the conserved cysteine through the conserved F or W. The D gene is left open where the match is weak. A row's size may be missing; if present it is once, few, many or a size class.

CDR3 DNA | CDR3 protein | D gene | clone size | J gene | V gene
TGTGCCAGCAGCTACGGATACGGTCAGCCCCAGCATTTT | CASSYGYGQPQHF | - | few | TRBJ1-5 | TRBV5-6
TGTGCCAGCAGTTTATCAGTAAGCCTCCACGAGCAGTACTTC | CASSLSVSLHEQYF | - | - | TRBJ2-7 | TRBV28
TGCAGCGTTACACATAACACCGGGGAGCTGTTTTTT | CSVTHNTGELFF | - | few | TRBJ2-2 | TRBV29-1
TGTGCCAGCAGCCCATGGGGTGGACTAGAGGGAGAGACCCAGTACTTC | CASSPWGGLEGETQYF | TRBD2 | - | TRBJ2-5 | TRBV7-2
TGCGCCAGCAGCCAAGGAGGCAGCAATGAGCAGTTCTTC | CASSQGGSNEQFF | - | - | TRBJ2-1 | TRBV4-1
TGTGCCTGGAGTCCGGGGAACTATGGCTACACCTTC | CAWSPGNYGYTF | - | - | TRBJ1-2 | TRBV30
TGTGCCAGCAGTTCTCTAGCGGGAGGTCGCGAGCAGTACTTC | CASSSLAGGREQYF | TRBD2 | - | TRBJ2-7 | TRBV28
TGTGCCAGCAGCCGGAGCTCAGCCTACGAGCAGTACTTC | CASSRSSAYEQYF | - | - | TRBJ2-7 | TRBV7-9
TGTGCTACACGCTCGGGTTTATACACCGGGGAGCTGTTTTTT | CATRSGLYTGELFF | - | - | TRBJ2-2 | TRBV6-5
TGTGCCAGCAGCGTAGCTTCAACAGATACGCAGTATTTT | CASSVASTDTQYF | - | - | TRBJ2-3 | TRBV9
TGTGCCAGCAGCTATCCCCGGGACAGGGGGATACCGGAGGATCAGCCCCAGCATTTT | CASSYPRDRGIPEDQPQHF | TRBD1 | - | TRBJ1-5 | TRBV28